The sequence of this T cell receptor (beta chain) was determined in a study of cytomegalovirus exposure and HLA in healthy donors. Study-level points and caveats: The majority of TCR sequences were rare, yet some public TCRs appeared in many donors. Productive status was seen about 87% or about 30% of the time for most TCR beta V segments in an earlier analysis. A few chains linked to CMV were shown in vitro to be specific for CMV antigens. A later analysis showed that HLA-associated TCR beta chains had undergone more clonal expansion than equally common others.

Researchers ran the PCR with 60 Vbeta and 13 Jbeta primers. Assay used: immunoSEQ multiplex PCR; TCRdb lists only in-frame clones, some missing. The table has roughly 77,000 clones, about 68% seen once. Germline V gene data show CDR1 as MNHEY and CDR2 as SMNVEV (reference sequence). The germline V and J ends were trimmed by 6 bases and 10 bases, with 10 bases remaining between them. The CDR3 has 12 amino acids. To note about this clone: The antigen remains unidentified.

This rearrangement joins TRBV27 to TRBJ1-6; TRBD1 is a possible D gene (6 bases). This TCR was recovered from a woman in her 50s in good health and CMV-seropositive. The sample consisted of PBMCs. In DNA, the CDR3 is TGTGCCAGCAGCCCAACAGGGTCACCCCTCCACTTT. Encoded protein: CASSPTGSPLHF.